Reported below is one TCR beta chain. These data belong to a study of blood T cell repertoires in COVID-19. Whole-study context: The origin of the acute and convalescent COVID-19 samples was the United States, Italy and Spain.

Trimming left V 5 bases short and J 0 bases short, with 8 bases between. The CDR3 loop spans 14 amino acids. CDR1 MNHNY and CDR2 SVGAGI come from the germline V gene (reference sequence). The authors' processing: Amplification of reference gene primers was used by the study to estimate nucleated cell counts. Repertoires were generated with immunoSEQ multiplex PCR, while TCRdb's copy carries only in-frame clones and drops some. Clone size and the V and J calls come from that table; the DNA yielded D and trimming. The sample lists 110,000 or so clones, approximately 80% occurring once. Input material: peripheral blood. The clonotype comes from a man between 65 and 79 years old with acute or convalescent COVID-19. This sequence joins TRBV6-6 and TRBJ2-4; D unresolved. CDR3 amino acids: CASSKELAKNIQYF. CDR3 nucleotides: TGTGCCAGCAGTAAAGAACTAGCCAAAAACATTCAGTACTTC.